Presented here are 5 T cell receptor beta chains from one specimen sequenced in a study of T cell responses to AZD1222 COVID-19 vaccine. Assay: immunoSEQ multiplex PCR; the TCRdb copy retains only in-frame clones and omits some. The data show 160,000 or so clones, approximately 91% seen once. This material consisted of peripheral blood, taken 28 days after the second AZD1222 dose. The source of these receptors is an adult who received the AZD1222 COVID-19 vaccine.

The chain carries TRBV11-2 and TRBJ1-1; D is unresolved. Germline CDR1 reads SGHAT; CDR2 reads FQNNGV. This CDR3 spans 14 amino acids. V lost 5 bases, J lost 5 bases, and 15 bases lay in between. CDR3 loop: CASSQDPGWTEAFF. The CDR3 DNA follows: TGTGCCAGCAGCCAAGACCCGGGGTGGACTGAAGCTTTCTTT.

This chain uses TRBV6-2 or TRBV6-3 with TRBJ1-5, with no clear D. The CDR3 spans 13 residues. Germline V gene sequence: CDR1 MNHEY, CDR2 SVGEGT. V was trimmed by 7 bases and J by 11 bases, leaving 18 bases between them. DNA for the CDR3: TGTGCCAGCACCCCTCAAGGTTCCGGGACCCAGCATTTT. It is translated as CASTPQGSGTQHF.

V usage is TRBV6-6 and J usage is TRBJ1-4; the D gene is possibly TRBD1 (5 bases). The V end was cut by 2 bases, the J end by 7 bases, with 8 bases between. Germline CDR1 and CDR2: MNHNY and SVGAGI (reference sequence). The length of the CDR3 is 13 residues. CDR3 amino acids: CASSYRDSEKLFF. CDR3 in DNA: TGTGCCAGCAGTTACCGGGACTCTGAAAAACTGTTTTTT.

The J gene is TRBJ1-1, the V gene TRBV4-1, with TRBD1 matching over 10 bases. Germline CDR1 MGHRA, CDR2 YSYEKL. This CDR3 contains 16 residues. J gave up 3 bases and V 3 bases, and 7 bases lay outside the gene matches. In DNA form, the CDR3 reads TGCGCCAGCAGCCATCATGGACAGGGGGATGACACTGAAGCTTTCTTT. It codes for CASSHHGQGDDTEAFF.

CDR3 coding DNA: TGCGCCAGCAGCTTGGACGCCACGGGGGCGCAGGGCTACACCTTC. This gives the protein CASSLDATGAQGYTF. This chain uses TRBV5-1 with TRBJ1-2; TRBD1 might be the D (6 bases). With 0 bases removed from V and 8 bases from J, the gap between germline ends came to 17 bases. This CDR3 has 15 amino acids. Germline CDR1 is SGHRS and CDR2 is YFSETQ.